The sequence of this TCR beta chain was determined in a study of blood T cell repertoires in COVID-19. Across the whole study: Acute-phase and convalescent COVID-19 samples originated in the United States, Italy and Spain. T cells, B-cell-depleted T cells, or PBMCs provided the cDNA or gDNA that served as material.

Per the original data handling: From reference gene primer amplification, estimates of nucleated cell counts were derived. Sequencing used immunoSEQ multiplex PCR; TCRdb keeps in-frame clones, though not all of them. V and J calls and clone size are those listed in that table; D and trimming were worked out from the DNA. Among some 45,000 clones listed, 88% were seen once. This receptor was taken from a human donor with active COVID-19. The donor label of this sample is uncertain. Material for sequencing was peripheral blood.

CDR3 DNA: TGTGCCAGCAGGGGGACAGGGGACTCCTACGAGCAGTACTTC. Encoded protein: CASRGTGDSYEQYF. The V gene is TRBV6-5, the J gene TRBJ2-7, with TRBD1 matching over 10 bases. J lost 0 bases, V lost 6 bases, and 2 bases had no gene match. The CDR3 has 14 residues. CDR1 and CDR2 (germline): MNHEY, SVGAGI.